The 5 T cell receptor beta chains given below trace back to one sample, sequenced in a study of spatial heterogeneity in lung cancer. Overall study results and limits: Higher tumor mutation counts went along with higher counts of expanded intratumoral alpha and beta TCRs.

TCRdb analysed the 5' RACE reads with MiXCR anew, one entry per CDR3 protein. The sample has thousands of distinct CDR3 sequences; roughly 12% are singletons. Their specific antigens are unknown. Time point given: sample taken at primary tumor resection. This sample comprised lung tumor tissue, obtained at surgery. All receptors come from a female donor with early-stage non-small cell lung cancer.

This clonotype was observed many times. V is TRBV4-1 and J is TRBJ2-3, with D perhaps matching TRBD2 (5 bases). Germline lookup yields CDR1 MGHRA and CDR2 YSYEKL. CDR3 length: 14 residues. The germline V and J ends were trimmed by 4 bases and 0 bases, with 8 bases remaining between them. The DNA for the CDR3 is TGCGCCAGCAGCCGCGGGTGGAGCACAGATACGCAGTATTTT. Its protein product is CASSRGWSTDTQYF.

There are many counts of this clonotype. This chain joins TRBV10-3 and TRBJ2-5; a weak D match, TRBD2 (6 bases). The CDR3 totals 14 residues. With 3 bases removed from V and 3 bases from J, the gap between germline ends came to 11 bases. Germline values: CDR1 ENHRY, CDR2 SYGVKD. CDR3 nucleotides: TGTGCCATCAGTGACAGTGGCGGGAAAGAGACCCAGTACTTC. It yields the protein CAISDSGGKETQYF.

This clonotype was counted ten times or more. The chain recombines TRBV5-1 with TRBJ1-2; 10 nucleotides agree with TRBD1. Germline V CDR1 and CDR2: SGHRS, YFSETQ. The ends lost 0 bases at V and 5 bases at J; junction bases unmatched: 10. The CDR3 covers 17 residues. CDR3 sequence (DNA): TGCGCCAGCAGCTTGGTGGGACAGGGGCTTTCGAAGTATGGCTACACCTTC. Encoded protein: CASSLVGQGLSKYGYTF.

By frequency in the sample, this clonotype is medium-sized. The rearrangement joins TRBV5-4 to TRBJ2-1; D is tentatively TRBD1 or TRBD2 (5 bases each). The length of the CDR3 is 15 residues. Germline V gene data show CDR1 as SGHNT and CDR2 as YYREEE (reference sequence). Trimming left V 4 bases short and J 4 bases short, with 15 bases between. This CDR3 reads CASSLSGTNYNEQFF. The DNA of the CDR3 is TGTGCCAGCAGCCTGTCCGGGACCAATTACAATGAGCAGTTCTTC.

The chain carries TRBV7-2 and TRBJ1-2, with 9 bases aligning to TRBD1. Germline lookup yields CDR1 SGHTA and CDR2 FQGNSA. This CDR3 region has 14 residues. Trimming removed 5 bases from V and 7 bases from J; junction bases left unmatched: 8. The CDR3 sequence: CASSPQGQGFGYTF. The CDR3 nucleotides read TGTGCCAGCAGCCCCCAGGGACAGGGTTTTGGCTACACCTTC.